These 2 T cell receptor beta chains were all obtained from the same sample, sequenced in a study of cytomegalovirus exposure and HLA in healthy donors. Researchers ran the PCR with 60 Vbeta and 13 Jbeta primers. Some clones are missing from TCRdb's copy, which holds only in-frame ones; the method was immunoSEQ multiplex PCR. The table shows about 75,000 clones, with 65% to 90% occurring only once. Sequencing input: PBMCs. These receptors were collected from a man aged 70-80 years in good health and CMV-seropositive.

The J gene is TRBJ1-1, the V gene TRBV11-3, with no clear D. The CDR3 spans 13 residues. Germline V CDR1 and CDR2: SGHNT, YENEEA. V lost 4 bases and J 1 base, leaving 7 bases between the germline ends. CDR3 sequence: CASSYQENTEAFF. In DNA form, the CDR3 reads TGTGCCAGCAGCTACCAGGAGAACACTGAAGCTTTCTTT.

J is TRBJ1-3 and V is TRBV9; 8 bases align to TRBD1. The junction had 4 bases not matched to a gene; V was cut back by 4 bases and J by 4 bases. The length of the CDR3 is 14 residues. Per the germline V gene, CDR1 is SGDLS and CDR2 is YYNGEE. The CDR3 protein is CASSQGAIGNTIYF. CDR3 DNA sequence: TGTGCCAGCAGCCAGGGGGCGATAGGAAACACCATATATTTT.